This T cell receptor (beta chain) was identified during a study of PD-1 blockade in classical Hodgkin lymphoma. The CDR3 length is 15 residues. CDR1 and CDR2 from the germline V gene are SGDLS and YYNGEE. V dropped 2 bases and J dropped 2 bases, with 13 bases sitting between them. All the patients suffered relapse after autologous stem cell transplantation, and brentuximab vedotin exposure differed. Best outcomes ranged across complete response, partial response and progressive disease. Study-level points and caveats: Diversity in CD4+ TCRs, unlike that measured in CD8+ TCRs, had risen significantly by C4D1. Healthy donors reportedly exceeded newly diagnosed patients in baseline TCR diversity. Complete responders matched newly diagnosed patients in baseline diversity.

TCRdb's copy holds only in-frame clones and misses some; the assay was immunoSEQ multiplex PCR. The sample records 70,000 or so clones, 71% being singletons. Note on this clone: What it recognizes is unknown.

The sequence came from a human donor with classical Hodgkin lymphoma. The material was peripheral blood mononuclear cells (PBMCs), obtained before the second cycle of nivolumab. This chain links TRBV9 with TRBJ2-5, with D perhaps TRBD1 (6 bases). CDR3 in amino acids: CASSVRGTQQETQYF. CDR3 nucleotides: TGTGCCAGCAGCGTTCGAGGGACACAGCAAGAGACCCAGTACTTC.